This T cell receptor (beta chain) was identified during a study of T cells in Graves' hyperthyroidism and ophthalmopathy. The CDR3 spans 14 residues. The germline V and J ends were trimmed by 4 bases and 0 bases, with 7 bases remaining between them. Germline V gene data show CDR1 as SQVTM and CDR2 as ANQGSEA. This clonotype was observed many times. Amplified regions were TCR beta CDR3 sequences from RNA transcripts. With the HTBI primer set, the TCR CDR3 went through a first round of RT-PCR. TCRdb passed the multiplex PCR reads through MiXCR, listing each CDR3 protein once. The table has around 350,000 distinct CDR3 sequences, about a fifth seen once; the top ten hold around 4%.

The chain carries TRBV29-1 and TRBJ2-6; a possible D gene is TRBD1 (5 bases). The source of this sequence is a woman aged 18-29 years with Graves' hyperthyroidism. The sequenced sample was blood. CDR3 bases: TGCAGCGTTGGACAGAACTCTGGGGCCAACGTCCTGACTTTC. Encoded protein: CSVGQNSGANVLTF.